The entry below gives a single TCR beta chain sequence along with its context. The data were taken from a study of shared clonotypes between healthy human individuals. Study-wide background: Donors were a couple of women and a few men aged 18 to 49.

Generated by immunoSEQ multiplex PCR, the TCRdb table keeps only in-frame clones and is missing some. The sample records about 2.1 million clones, roughly 93% being singletons. CDR1 and CDR2 from the germline V gene are MDHEN and SYDVKM. The CDR3 is 17 residues long. V was clipped by 4 bases and J by 4 bases; unmatched bases: 12. Only CD45RO-negative cells positively selected for CCR7 counted as naive CD8 cells, so terminally differentiated effector memory CD45RA+ cells were excluded. Sequenced input: naive CD8+ T cells from PBMCs. This chain uses TRBV28 with TRBJ2-3; 9 bases agree with TRBD1. The clonotype originates from a man younger than 35 in good health. Some clones in this sample may be carry-over from other donors' samples. CDR3 in amino acids: CASSSLQTGGVADTQYF. The CDR3 nucleotides read TGTGCCAGCAGTTCCCTTCAGACAGGGGGGGTTGCAGATACGCAGTATTTT.